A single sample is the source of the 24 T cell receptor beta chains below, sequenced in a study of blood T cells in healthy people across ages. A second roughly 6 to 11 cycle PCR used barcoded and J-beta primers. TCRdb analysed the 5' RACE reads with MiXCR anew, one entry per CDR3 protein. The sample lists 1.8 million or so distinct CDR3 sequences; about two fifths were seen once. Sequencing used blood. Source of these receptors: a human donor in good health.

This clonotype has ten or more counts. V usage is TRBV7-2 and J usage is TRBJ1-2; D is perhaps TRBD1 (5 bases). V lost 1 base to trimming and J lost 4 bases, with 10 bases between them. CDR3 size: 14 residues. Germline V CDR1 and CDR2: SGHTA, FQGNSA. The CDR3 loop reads CASSLGLQGYGYTF. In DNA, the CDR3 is TGTGCCAGCAGCTTAGGTCTTCAGGGCTATGGCTACACCTTC.

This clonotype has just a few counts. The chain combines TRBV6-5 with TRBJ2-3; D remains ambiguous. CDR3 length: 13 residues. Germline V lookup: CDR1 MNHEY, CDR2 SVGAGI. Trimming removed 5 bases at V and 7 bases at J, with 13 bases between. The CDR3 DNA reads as TGTGCCAGCAGTAGGCGACTGGCAAATACGCAGTATTTT. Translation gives CASSRRLANTQYF.

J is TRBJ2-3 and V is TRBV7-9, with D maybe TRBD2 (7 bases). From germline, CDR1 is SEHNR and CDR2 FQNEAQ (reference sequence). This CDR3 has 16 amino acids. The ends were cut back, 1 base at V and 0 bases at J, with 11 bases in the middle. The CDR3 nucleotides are TGTGCCAGCAGCTTAGGGAAGGGGGGGAGCACAGATACGCAGTATTTT. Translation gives CASSLGKGGSTDTQYF.

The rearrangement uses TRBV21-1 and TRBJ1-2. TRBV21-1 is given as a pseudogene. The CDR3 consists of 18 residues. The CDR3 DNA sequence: TGTGCCAGCAGCAAGACGTGTCAGGATGACGATACTAACTATGGCTACACCTTC. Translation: CASSKTCQDDDTNYGYTF.

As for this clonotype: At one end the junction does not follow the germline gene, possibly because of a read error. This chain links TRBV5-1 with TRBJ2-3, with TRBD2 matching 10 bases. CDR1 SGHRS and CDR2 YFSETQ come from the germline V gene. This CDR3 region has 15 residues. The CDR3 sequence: CASSSASGGSDTRYF. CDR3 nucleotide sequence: TGCGCCAGCAGCTCTGCTAGCGGGGGTTCAGATACGCGGTATTTT.

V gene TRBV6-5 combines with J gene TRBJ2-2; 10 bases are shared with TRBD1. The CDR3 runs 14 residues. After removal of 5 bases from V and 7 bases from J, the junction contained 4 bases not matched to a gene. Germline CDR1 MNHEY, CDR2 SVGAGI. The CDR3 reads CASSTGQGHGELFF. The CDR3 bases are TGTGCCAGCAGTACGGGACAGGGGCACGGGGAGCTGTTTTTT.

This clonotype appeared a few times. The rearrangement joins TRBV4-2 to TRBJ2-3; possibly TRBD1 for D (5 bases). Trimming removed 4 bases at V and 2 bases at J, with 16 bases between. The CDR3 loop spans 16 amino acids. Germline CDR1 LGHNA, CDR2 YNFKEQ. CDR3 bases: TGTGCCAGCAGCCTAGCTCCAGGGCAGGACACAGATACGCAGTATTTT. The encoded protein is CASSLAPGQDTDTQYF.

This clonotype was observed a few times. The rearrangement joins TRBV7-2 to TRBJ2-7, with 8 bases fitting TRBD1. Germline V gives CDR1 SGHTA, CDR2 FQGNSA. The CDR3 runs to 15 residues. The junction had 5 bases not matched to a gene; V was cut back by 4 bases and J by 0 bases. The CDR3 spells CASSYGGQASYEQYF. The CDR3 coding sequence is TGTGCCAGCAGCTACGGGGGACAGGCCTCCTACGAGCAGTACTTC. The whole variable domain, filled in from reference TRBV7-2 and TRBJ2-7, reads GAGVSQSPSNKVTEKGKDVELRCDPISGHTALYWYRQSLGQGLEFLIYFQGNSAPDKSGLPSDRFSAERTGGSVSTLTIQRTQQEDSAVYLCASSYGGQASYEQYFGPGTRLTVT.

Here the CDR3 reads CASNGTGEEGEQFF. The CDR3 bases are TGTGCCAGCAATGGGACAGGGGAGGAGGGTGAGCAGTTCTTC. The chain uses TRBV2 and TRBJ2-1, with 10 bases fitting TRBD1. V gave up 7 bases and J gave up 9 bases; unmatched junction bases: 9. Germline CDR1 is SNHLY and CDR2 is FYNNEI. The CDR3 totals 14 residues.

The CDR3: CASSFRSGGATDTQYF. In nucleotides, the CDR3 is TGTGCCAGCAGCTTTCGGTCCGGGGGGGCCACAGATACGCAGTATTTT. This sequence joins TRBV7-3 and TRBJ2-3; 8 bases match TRBD2. Per the germline V gene, CDR1 is SGHTA and CDR2 is FQGTGA. This CDR3 contains 16 residues. V was pared by 3 bases and J by 2 bases, with 7 bases of the junction left unmatched.

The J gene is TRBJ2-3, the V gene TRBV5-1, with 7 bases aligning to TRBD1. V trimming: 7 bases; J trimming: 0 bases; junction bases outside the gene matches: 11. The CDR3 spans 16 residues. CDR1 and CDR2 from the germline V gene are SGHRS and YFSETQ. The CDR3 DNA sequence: TGCGCCAGCGTAGAGACAGGGACAACTAGCACAGATACGCAGTATTTT. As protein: CASVETGTTSTDTQYF. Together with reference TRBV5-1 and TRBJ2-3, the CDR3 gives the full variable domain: KAGVTQTPRYLIKTRGQQVTLSCSPISGHRSVSWYQQTPGQGLQFLFEYFSETQRNKGNFPGRFSGRQFSNSRSEMNVSTLELGDSALYLCASVETGTTSTDTQYFGPGTRLTVL.

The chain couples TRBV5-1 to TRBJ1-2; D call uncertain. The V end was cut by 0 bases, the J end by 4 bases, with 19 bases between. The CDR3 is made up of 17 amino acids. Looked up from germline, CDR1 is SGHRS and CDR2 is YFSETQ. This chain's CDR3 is CASSLAGPGSNTYGYTF. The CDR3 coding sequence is TGCGCCAGCAGCTTGGCTGGACCCGGATCGAACACCTATGGCTACACCTTC.

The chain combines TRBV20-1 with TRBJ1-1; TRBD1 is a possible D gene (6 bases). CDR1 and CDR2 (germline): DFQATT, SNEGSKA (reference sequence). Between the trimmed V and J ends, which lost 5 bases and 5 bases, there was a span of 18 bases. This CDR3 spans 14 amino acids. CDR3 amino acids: CSARLGTWRTEAFF. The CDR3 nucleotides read TGCAGTGCTCGCCTCGGGACATGGAGAACTGAAGCTTTCTTT.

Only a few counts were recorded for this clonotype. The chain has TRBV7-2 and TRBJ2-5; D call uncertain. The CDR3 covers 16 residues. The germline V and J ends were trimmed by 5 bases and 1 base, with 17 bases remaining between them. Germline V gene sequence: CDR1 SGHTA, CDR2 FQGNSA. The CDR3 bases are TGTGCCAGCAGCGGAGTCGTGTCTACAACCCAAGAGACCCAGTACTTC. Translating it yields CASSGVVSTTQETQYF.

CDR3: CSVRGGPNTEAFF. As DNA, the CDR3 is TGCAGCGTCAGGGGGGGACCGAACACTGAAGCTTTCTTT. The rearrangement uses TRBV29-1 and TRBJ1-1, with 7 nucleotides matching TRBD1. The CDR3 runs to 13 residues. Germline V gene sequence: CDR1 SQVTM, CDR2 ANQGSEA. V shed 6 bases and J 1 base; nucleotides not matched to a gene: 5.

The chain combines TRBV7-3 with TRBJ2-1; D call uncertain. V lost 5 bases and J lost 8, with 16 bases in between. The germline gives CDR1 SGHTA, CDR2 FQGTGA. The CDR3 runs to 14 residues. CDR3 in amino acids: CASSRAAGVDEQFF. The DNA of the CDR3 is TGTGCCAGCAGCCGCGCGGCAGGCGTTGATGAGCAGTTCTTC.

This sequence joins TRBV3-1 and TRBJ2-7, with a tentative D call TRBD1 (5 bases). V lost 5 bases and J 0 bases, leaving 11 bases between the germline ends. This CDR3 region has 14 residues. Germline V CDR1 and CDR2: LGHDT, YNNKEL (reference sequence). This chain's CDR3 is CASSKTASSYEQYF. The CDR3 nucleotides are TGTGCCAGCAGCAAGACAGCGAGCTCCTACGAGCAGTACTTC.

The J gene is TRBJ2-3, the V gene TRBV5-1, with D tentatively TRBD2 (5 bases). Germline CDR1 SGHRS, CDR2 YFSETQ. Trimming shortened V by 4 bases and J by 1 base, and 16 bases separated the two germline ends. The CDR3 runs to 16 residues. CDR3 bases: TGCGCCAGCAGCCCCGCGTCGGGGTTTGGCACAGATACGCAGTATTTT. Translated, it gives CASSPASGFGTDTQYF.

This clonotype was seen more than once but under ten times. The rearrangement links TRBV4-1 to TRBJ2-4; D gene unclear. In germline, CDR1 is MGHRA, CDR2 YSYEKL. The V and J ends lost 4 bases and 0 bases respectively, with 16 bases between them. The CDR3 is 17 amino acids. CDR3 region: CASSLEDYSLAKNIQYF. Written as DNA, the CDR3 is TGCGCCAGCAGCCTAGAGGATTACAGTTTAGCCAAAAACATTCAGTACTTC.

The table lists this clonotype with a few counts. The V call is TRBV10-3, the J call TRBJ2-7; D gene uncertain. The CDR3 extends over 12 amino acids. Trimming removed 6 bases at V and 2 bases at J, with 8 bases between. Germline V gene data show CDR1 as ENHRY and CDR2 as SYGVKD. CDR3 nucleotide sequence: TGTGCCATCAGAGGAAACACCTACGAGCAGTACTTC. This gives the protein CAIRGNTYEQYF.

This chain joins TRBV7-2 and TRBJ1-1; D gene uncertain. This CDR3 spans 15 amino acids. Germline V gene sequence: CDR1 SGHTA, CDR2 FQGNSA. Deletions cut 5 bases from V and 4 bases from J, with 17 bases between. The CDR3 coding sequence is TGTGCCAGCAGCCTCCGGTCCCTGGGCAGCACTGAAGCTTTCTTT. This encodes CASSLRSLGSTEAFF.

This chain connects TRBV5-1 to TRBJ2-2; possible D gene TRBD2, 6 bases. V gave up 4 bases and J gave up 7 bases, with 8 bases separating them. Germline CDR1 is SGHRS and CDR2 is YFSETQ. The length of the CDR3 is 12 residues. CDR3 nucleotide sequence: TGCGCCAGCAGCCACGGGGGCGGGGAGCTGTTTTTT. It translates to CASSHGGGELFF.

In DNA form, the CDR3 reads TGTGCCAGCAGCTTAACGGCAGGATACACCGGGGAGCTGTTTTTT. This gives the protein CASSLTAGYTGELFF. The gene calls are TRBV7-3 and TRBJ2-2; D unclear. The CDR3 has 15 amino acids. Germline lookup yields CDR1 SGHTA and CDR2 FQGTGA. V was shortened by 0 bases and J by 3 bases, with 8 bases between the two germline ends. Looking up the rest from reference TRBV7-3 and TRBJ2-2 gives the full variable domain: GAGVSQTPSNKVTEKGKYVELRCDPISGHTALYWYRQSLGQGPEFLIYFQGTGAADDSGLPNDRFFAVRPEGSVSTLKIQRTERGDSAVYLCASSLTAGYTGELFFGEGSRLTVL.

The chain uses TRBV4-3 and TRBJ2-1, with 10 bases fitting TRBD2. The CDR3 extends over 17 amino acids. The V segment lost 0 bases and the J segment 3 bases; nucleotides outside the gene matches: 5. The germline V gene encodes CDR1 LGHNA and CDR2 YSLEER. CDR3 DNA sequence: TGCGCCAGCAGCCAAGAATCGGCTAGCGGGGGCTACAATGAGCAGTTCTTC. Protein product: CASSQESASGGYNEQFF.